The rows below give T cell receptor beta chains drawn from one sample of a study of human T cells and chemical hapten exposure. MiXCR, run by TCRdb on the RACE reads, gives a single entry per CDR3 protein. Of fewer than 300,000 distinct CDR3 sequences listed, approximately 8.6% are singletons. The sample consisted of whole blood, taken in connection with sensitization to the hapten diphenylcyclopropenone (DPC). The receptors were gathered from a woman between 35 and 50 years old with alopecia areata. Some clones in this sample may be carry-over from other donors' samples. The CDR3 runs from the conserved cysteine through the conserved F or W. Each record gives: J gene, V gene, clone size, D gene, CDR3 DNA, CDR3 protein. A D gene is named only where the DNA matches it firmly. Clone size is not always given. Where it is, it says once, few, many or a class for expanded clones.

TRBJ2-7	TRBV19	NA	NA	TGTGCCAGTAGTATAGGATCCAGAGGGCCCCTCTCCTACGAGCAGTACTTC	CASSIGSRGPLSYEQYF
TRBJ1-2	TRBV28	few	TRBD1	TGTGCCAGCAGTTTGTCAGGGGGCGTTGTCTATGGCTACACCTTC	CASSLSGGVVYGYTF
TRBJ2-5	TRBV9	NA	NA	TGTGCCAGCAGCGTAGCGGGGCTAGAGACCCAGTACTTC	CASSVAGLETQYF
TRBJ1-5	TRBV7-9	NA	TRBD1	TGTGCCAGCAGCTTGGGGGCAGGGGGACAGGAGCCCCAGCATTTT	CASSLGAGGQEPQHF
TRBJ2-3	TRBV7-2	NA	TRBD2	TGTGCCAGCAGCTTCGGGGGAGGGCGGGGAGATACGCAGTATTTT	CASSFGGGRGDTQYF
TRBJ1-5	TRBV20-1	many	TRBD1	TGCAGTGCGAGACAGGGATACAATCAGCCCCAGCATTTT	CSARQGYNQPQHF
TRBJ2-3	TRBV7-2	few	TRBD2	TGTGCCAGCACCCGACCCGCTTGGGGCGGGAGGCTGGCAGATACGCAGTATTTT	CASTRPAWGGRLADTQYF
TRBJ1-4	TRBV7-9	NA	NA	TGTGCCAGCAGCTTACGGCGCACGTCTAATGAAAAACTGTTTTTT	CASSLRRTSNEKLFF
TRBJ2-2	TRBV5-1	many	TRBD1	TGCGCCAGCAGCATGGGACAGGGGCCCGGGGAGCTGTTTTTT	CASSMGQGPGELFF
TRBJ2-5	TRBV7-2	few	TRBD2	TGTGCCAGCAGCTTATTGAAAGTGTTGGCTAGCGGGAGTAGGAGAGAGACCCAGTACTTC	CASSLLKVLASGSRRETQYF
TRBJ1-6	TRBV5-5	many	TRBD1	TGTGCCAGCAGCTCCCCAGGGACAGGGGTAGGTTCACCCCTCCACTTT	CASSSPGTGVGSPLHF
TRBJ2-5	TRBV7-2	NA	TRBD2	TGTGCCAGCAGCTTATCCCACAGTGGCGGGAGGGAGACCCAGTACTTC	CASSLSHSGGRETQYF
TRBJ1-2	TRBV10-3	NA	NA	TGTGCCATCAGTGAGTCGAGGCAGGGATTTGGCTACACCTTC	CAISESRQGFGYTF
TRBJ1-5	TRBV4-3	few	NA	TGCGCCAGCAGCCTCACGAACAATCAGCCCCAGCATTTT	CASSLTNNQPQHF
TRBJ2-1	TRBV25-1	few	NA	TGTGCCAGCAGTCCGCCGGAGGGGGTCTACAATGAGCAGTTCTTC	CASSPPEGVYNEQFF
TRBJ2-3	TRBV4-1	few	TRBD2	TGCGCCAGCAGCCAACACAAAAGCGGGAGGTTAGCAGATACGCAGTATTTT	CASSQHKSGRLADTQYF
TRBJ1-5	TRBV6-2/TRBV6-3	NA	NA	TGTGCCAGCAGTTACGGGGTATGGCAGCCCCAGCATTTT	CASSYGVWQPQHF
TRBJ1-6	TRBV6-5	few	TRBD1	TGTGCCAGCAGCAAGACAGGGGAGGGGAATTCACCCCTCCACTTT	CASSKTGEGNSPLHF
TRBJ2-4	TRBV5-1	many	NA	TGCGCCAGCAGCTTGGAAGACGACATTCAGTACTTC	CASSLEDDIQYF
TRBJ1-6	TRBV25-1	few	NA	TGTGCCAGCAGGTCGGGTGCCGATAATTCACCCCTCCACTTT	CASRSGADNSPLHF
TRBJ1-5	TRBV12-3/TRBV12-4	NA	TRBD1	TGTGCCAGCAGCCTACAGGGGGGGAGGCGCAATCAGCCCCAGCATTTT	CASSLQGGRRNQPQHF
TRBJ1-4	TRBV12-3/TRBV12-4	NA	NA	TGTGCCAGCAGTTTACAGGGAACTAATGAAAAACTGTTTTTT	CASSLQGTNEKLFF
TRBJ2-5	TRBV19	NA	NA	TGTGCCAGTAGTATAGATCGCGGAGTGGGGACCCAGTACTTC	CASSIDRGVGTQYF
TRBJ1-2	TRBV6-2/TRBV6-3	NA	NA	TGTGCCAGCAGTCAGGGGAGCAACTATGGCTACACCTTC	CASSQGSNYGYTF
TRBJ2-7	TRBV20-1	NA	TRBD1	TGCAGTGCTCCTATGACAGGGGAGTACGAGCAGTACTTC	CSAPMTGEYEQYF
TRBJ2-4	TRBV19	NA	TRBD2	TGTGCCAGTAGAGCGGGAGCCGGAAACATTCAGTACTTC	CASRAGAGNIQYF
TRBJ2-3	TRBV20-1	few	TRBD2	TGCAGTGCTAGGGGGACTAGCGGGAGGAGAAGCACAGATACGCAGTATTTT	CSARGTSGRRSTDTQYF